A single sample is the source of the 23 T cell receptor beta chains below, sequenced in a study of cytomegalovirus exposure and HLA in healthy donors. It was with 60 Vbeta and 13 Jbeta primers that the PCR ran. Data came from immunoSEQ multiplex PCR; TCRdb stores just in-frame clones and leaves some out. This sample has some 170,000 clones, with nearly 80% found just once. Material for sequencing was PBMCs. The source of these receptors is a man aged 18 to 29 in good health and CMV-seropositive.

CDR3 protein: CASSFGGSYEQYF. As DNA, the CDR3 is TGTGCCAGCAGCTTCGGGGGTTCCTACGAGCAGTACTTC. The chain carries TRBV7-6 and TRBJ2-7, with TRBD2 as a possible D gene (6 bases). This CDR3 has 13 amino acids. V dropped 3 bases and J dropped 1 base, with 7 bases sitting between them. Germline CDR1 and CDR2: SGHVS and FNYEAQ.

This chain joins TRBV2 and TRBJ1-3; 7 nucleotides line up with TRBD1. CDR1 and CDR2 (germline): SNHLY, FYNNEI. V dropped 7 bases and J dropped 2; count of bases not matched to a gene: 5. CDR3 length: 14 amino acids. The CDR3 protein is CASIQGLAGNTIYF. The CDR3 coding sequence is TGTGCCAGCATACAGGGGTTAGCTGGAAACACCATATATTTT.

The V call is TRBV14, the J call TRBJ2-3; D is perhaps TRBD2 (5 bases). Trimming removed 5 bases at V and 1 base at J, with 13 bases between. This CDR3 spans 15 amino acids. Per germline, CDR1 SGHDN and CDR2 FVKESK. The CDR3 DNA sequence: TGTGCCAGCAGCTCCCGGACTGGTGGCACAGATACGCAGTATTTT. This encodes CASSSRTGGTDTQYF.

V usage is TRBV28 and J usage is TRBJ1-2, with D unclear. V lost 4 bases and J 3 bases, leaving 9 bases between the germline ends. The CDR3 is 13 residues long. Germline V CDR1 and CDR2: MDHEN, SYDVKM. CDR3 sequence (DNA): TGTGCCAGCAGTTCGGGAGATGACTATGGCTACACCTTC. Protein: CASSSGDDYGYTF.

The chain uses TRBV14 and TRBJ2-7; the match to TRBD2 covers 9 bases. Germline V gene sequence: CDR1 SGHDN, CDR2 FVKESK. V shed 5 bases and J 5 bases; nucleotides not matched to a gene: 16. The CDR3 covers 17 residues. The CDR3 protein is CASSSPSRREGHHEQYF. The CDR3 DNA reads TGTGCCAGCAGCTCCCCATCCCGGCGGGAGGGCCACCACGAGCAGTACTTC.

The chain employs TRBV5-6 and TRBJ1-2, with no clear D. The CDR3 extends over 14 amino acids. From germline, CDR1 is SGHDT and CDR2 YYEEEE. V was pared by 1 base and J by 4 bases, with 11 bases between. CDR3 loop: CASSLTRGSYGYTF. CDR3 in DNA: TGTGCCAGCAGCTTGACCCGAGGTAGCTATGGCTACACCTTC. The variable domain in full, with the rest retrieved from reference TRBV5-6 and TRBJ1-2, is DAGVTQSPTHLIKTRGQQVTLRCSPKSGHDTVSWYQQALGQGPQFIFQYYEEEERQRGNFPDRFSGHQFPNYSSELNVNALLLGDSALYLCASSLTRGSYGYTFGSGTRLTVV.

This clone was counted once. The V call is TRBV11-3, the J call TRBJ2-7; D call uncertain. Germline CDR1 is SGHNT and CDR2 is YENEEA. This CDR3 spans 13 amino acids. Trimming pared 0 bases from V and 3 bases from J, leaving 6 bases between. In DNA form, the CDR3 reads TGTGCCAGCAGCTTAGATAACAGCTACGAGCAGTACTTC. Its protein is CASSLDNSYEQYF.

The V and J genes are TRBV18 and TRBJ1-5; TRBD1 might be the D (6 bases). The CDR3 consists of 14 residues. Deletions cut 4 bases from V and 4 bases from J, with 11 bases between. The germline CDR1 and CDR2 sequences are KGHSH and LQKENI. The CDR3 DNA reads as TGTGCCAGCTCACAACAGGGCCTAAATCAGCCCCAGCATTTT. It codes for CASSQQGLNQPQHF.

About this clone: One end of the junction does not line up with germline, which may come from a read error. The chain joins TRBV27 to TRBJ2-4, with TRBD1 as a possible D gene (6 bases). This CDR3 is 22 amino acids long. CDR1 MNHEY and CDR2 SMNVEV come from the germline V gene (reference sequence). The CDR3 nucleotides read TGTGCCAGCAGTTTAGACCGTCCGTTGGGGGCGGGCACCCGAAACGCCAAAAACAGTCAGTACTTC. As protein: CASSLDRPLGAGTRNAKNSQYF.

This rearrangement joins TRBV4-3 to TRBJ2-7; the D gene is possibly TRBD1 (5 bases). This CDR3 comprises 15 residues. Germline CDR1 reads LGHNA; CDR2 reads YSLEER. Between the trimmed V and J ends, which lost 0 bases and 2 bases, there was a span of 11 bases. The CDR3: CASSQEKGRTYEQYF. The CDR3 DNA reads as TGCGCCAGCAGCCAAGAGAAGGGGCGAACCTACGAGCAGTACTTC.

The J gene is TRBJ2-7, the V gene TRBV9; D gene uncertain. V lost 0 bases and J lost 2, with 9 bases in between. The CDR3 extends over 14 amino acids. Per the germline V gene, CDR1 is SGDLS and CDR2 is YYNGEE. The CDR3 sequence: CASSVGGVPYEQYF. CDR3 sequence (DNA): TGTGCCAGCAGCGTAGGCGGCGTCCCCTACGAGCAGTACTTC.

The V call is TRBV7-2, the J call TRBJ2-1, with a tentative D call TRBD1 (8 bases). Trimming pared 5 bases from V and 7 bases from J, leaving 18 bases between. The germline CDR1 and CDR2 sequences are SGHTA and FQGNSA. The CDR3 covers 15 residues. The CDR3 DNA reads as TGTGCCAGCAGCCCCAACAGGGGGGGGACGAATGAGCAGTTCTTC. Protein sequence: CASSPNRGGTNEQFF.

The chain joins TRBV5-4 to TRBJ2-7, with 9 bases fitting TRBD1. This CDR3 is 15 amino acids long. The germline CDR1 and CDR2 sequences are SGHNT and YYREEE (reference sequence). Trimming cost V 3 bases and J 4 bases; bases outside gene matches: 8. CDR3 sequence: CASSSKPGQGYEQYF. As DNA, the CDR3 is TGTGCCAGCAGCTCCAAACCGGGACAGGGATACGAGCAGTACTTC.

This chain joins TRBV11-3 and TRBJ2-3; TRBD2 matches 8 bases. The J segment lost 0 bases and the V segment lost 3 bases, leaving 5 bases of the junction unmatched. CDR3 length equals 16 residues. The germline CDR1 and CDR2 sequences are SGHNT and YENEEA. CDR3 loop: CASSFGASGSTDTQYF. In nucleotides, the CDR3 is TGTGCCAGCAGCTTTGGGGCTAGCGGGAGCACAGATACGCAGTATTTT.

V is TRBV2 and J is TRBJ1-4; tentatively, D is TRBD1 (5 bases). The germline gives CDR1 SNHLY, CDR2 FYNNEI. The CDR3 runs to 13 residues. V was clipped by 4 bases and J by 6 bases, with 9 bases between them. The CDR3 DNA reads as TGTGCCAGCAGTGCTGGGGCAGATGAAAAACTGTTTTTT. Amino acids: CASSAGADEKLFF.

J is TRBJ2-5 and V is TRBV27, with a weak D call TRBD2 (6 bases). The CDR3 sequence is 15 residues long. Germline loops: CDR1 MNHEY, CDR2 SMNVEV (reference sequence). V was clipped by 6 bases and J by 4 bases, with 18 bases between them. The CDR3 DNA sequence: TGTGCCAGCAGGGGCGGTAGCGGTAACCGAGAGACCCAGTACTTC. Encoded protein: CASRGGSGNRETQYF.

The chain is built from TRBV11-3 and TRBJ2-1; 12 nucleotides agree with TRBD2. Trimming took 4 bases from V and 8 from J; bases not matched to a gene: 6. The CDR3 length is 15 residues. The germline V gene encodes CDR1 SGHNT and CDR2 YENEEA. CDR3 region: CASSSTSGRRDEQFF. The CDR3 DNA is TGTGCCAGCAGCTCTACTAGCGGGAGGAGGGATGAGCAGTTCTTC.

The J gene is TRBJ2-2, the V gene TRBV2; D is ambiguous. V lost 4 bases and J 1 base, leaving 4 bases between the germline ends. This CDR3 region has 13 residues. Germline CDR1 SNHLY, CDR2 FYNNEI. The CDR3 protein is CASSVKNTGELFF. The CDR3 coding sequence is TGTGCCAGCAGTGTAAAGAACACCGGGGAGCTGTTTTTT.

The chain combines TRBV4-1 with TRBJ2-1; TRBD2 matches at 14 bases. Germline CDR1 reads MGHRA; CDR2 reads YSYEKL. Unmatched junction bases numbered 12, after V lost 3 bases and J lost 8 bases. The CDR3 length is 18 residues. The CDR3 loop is CASSQRYLGLAGEDEQFF. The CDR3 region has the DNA TGCGCCAGCAGCCAGCGCTACTTGGGACTAGCGGGAGAGGATGAGCAGTTCTTC.

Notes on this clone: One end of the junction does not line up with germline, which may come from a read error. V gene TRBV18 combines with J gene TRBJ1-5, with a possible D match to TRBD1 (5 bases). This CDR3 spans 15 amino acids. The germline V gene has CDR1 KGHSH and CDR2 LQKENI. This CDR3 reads CASSPQAASNQPQHF. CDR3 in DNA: TGTGCCAGCTCCCCACAGGCAGCGAGCAATCAGCCCCAGCATTTT.

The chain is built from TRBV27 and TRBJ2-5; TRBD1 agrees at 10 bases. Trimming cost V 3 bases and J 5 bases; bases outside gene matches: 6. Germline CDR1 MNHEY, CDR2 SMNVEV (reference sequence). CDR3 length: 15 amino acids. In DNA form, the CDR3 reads TGTGCCAGCAGTTTTGCTCGGACAGGGGGGGAGACCCAGTACTTC. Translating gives CASSFARTGGETQYF.

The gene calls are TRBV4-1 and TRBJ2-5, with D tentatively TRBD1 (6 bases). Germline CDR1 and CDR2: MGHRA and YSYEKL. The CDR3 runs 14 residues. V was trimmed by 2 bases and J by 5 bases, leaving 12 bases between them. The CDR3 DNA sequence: TGCGCCAGCAGCCAACCTGGGGGCCAGGAGACCCAGTACTTC. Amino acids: CASSQPGGQETQYF.

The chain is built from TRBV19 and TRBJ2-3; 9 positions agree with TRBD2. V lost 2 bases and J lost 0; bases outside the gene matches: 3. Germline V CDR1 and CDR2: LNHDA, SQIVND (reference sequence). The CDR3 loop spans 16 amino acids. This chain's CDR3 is CASSIRLAVSTDTQYF. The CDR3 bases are TGTGCCAGTAGTATACGACTAGCGGTAAGCACAGATACGCAGTATTTT.